This entry features one T cell receptor beta chain sequence. Trimming took 5 bases from V and 5 from J, leaving 10 bases between them. Per the germline V gene, CDR1 is SQVTM and CDR2 is ANQGSEA. The CDR3 is made up of 12 amino acids. Arm-PCR with iRepertoire HTBI primers amplified the CDR3 regions for these TCR beta libraries. Via MiXCR, TCRdb re-called the multiplex PCR reads, giving one row per CDR3 protein. The data contain about 560,000 distinct CDR3 sequences, about 16% of them singletons. The record originates from a study of regulatory T cells in long-lasting Graves disease. The sample's time point: newly diagnosed GD, antithyroid drugs for less than 3 months. There was RNA extracted from PBMCs, and the TCR library was made from it. This same sample was also taken into another study, of T cells in Graves' hyperthyroidism and ophthalmopathy.

This specimen consisted of peripheral blood mononuclear cells (PBMCs), obtained at new diagnosis, from a patient treated with antithyroid drugs. The chain uses TRBV29-1 and TRBJ1-5; D ambiguous. This TCR was recovered from a man between 18 and 35 years old with Graves disease. The CDR3 sequence: CSVLSGDQPQHF. CDR3 bases: TGCAGCGTTCTCTCTGGGGATCAGCCCCAGCATTTT.